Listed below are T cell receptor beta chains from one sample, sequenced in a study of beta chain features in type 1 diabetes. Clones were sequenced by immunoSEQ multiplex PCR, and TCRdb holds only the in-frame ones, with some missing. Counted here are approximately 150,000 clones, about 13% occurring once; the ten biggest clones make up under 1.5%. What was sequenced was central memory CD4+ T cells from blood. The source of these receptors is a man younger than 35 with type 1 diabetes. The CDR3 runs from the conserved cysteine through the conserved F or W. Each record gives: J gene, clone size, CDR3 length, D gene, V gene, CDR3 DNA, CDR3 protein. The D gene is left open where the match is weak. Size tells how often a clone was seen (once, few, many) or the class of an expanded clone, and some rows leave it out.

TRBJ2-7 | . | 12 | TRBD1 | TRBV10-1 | TGCGCCAGCAAGGGCAGGGGGAACGAGCAGTACTTC | CASKGRGNEQYF
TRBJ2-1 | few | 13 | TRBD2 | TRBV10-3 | TGTGCCATCAGGATAGCGGGGGGCAATGAGCAGTTCTTC | CAIRIAGGNEQFF
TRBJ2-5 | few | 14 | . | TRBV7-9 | TGTGCCAGCAGCCCCACGGGACTTCAAGAGACCCAGTACTTC | CASSPTGLQETQYF
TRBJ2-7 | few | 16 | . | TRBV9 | TGTGCCAGCAGCGTAGCCCCCGGGCTCGGCACCTACGAGCAGTACTTC | CASSVAPGLGTYEQYF
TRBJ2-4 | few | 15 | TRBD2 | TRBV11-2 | TGTGCCAGCAGCAGAGCGGGGGGGCCGAAAAACATTCAGTACTTC | CASSRAGGPKNIQYF
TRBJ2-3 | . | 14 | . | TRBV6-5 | TGTGCCAGCAGTTACTCCAGAAGCGCAGATACGCAGTATTTT | CASSYSRSADTQYF
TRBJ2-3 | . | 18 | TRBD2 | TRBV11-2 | TGTGCCAGCAGCTTCCAAAACCTCGGGGGGTCCAACACAGATACGCAGTATTTT | CASSFQNLGGSNTDTQYF
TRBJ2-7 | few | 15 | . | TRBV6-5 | TGTGCCAGCAGCCCCGCAGGGGTGGAGGTCTACGAGCAGTACTTC | CASSPAGVEVYEQYF
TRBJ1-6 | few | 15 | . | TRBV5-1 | TGCGCCAGCAGCTTGGGAAAGGGGAGTGGTTCACCCCTCCACTTT | CASSLGKGSGSPLHF
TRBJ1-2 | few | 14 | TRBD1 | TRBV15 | TGTGCCACCAGCAAGGACAGGGGGCTGGGAGGCTACACCTTC | CATSKDRGLGGYTF
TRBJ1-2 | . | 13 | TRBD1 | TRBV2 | TGTGCCAGCAGTGGGCAGGGGGCAGGTGGCTACACCTTC | CASSGQGAGGYTF
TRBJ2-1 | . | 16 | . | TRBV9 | TGTGCCAGCAGCGTAGCGATGGGGGCCGGCTCCAATGAGCAGTTCTTC | CASSVAMGAGSNEQFF
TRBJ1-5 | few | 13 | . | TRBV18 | TGTGCCAGCTCACCAGGGGACGATCAGCCCCAGCATTTT | CASSPGDDQPQHF
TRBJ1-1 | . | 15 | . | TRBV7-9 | TGTGCCAGCAGCTTACAGGCGCTAATGAACACTGAAGCTTTCTTT | CASSLQALMNTEAFF
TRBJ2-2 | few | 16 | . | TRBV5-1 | TGCGCCAGCAGCTTGGGACTGACAGTAAACACCGGGGAGCTGTTTTTT | CASSLGLTVNTGELFF
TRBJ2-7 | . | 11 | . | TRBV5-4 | TGTGCCAGCAGCTTCCAGCACGAGCAGTACTTC | CASSFQHEQYF
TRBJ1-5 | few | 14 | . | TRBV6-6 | TGTGCCAGCAGCGGACAGTTTAGCAATCAGCCCCAGCATTTT | CASSGQFSNQPQHF
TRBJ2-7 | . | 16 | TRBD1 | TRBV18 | TGTGCCAGCTCACCACCCGGACAGGGAAAGGCCTACGAGCAGTACTTC | CASSPPGQGKAYEQYF
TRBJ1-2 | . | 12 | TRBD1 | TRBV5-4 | TGTGCCAGCAGCGCGGGACAGATCGGCTACACCTTC | CASSAGQIGYTF
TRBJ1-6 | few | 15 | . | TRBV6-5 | TGTGCCAGCAGTTTACTCAGCCGGGGCGATTCACCCCTCCACTTT | CASSLLSRGDSPLHF
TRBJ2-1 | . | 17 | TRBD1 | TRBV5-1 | TGCGCCAGCAGCTTGGCTCGGGACAGGGTCATCCTGGATGAGCAGTTCTTC | CASSLARDRVILDEQFF
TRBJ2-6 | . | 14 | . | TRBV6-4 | TGTGCCAGCAGTGGCAGCTCTGGGGCCAACGTCCTGACTTTC | CASSGSSGANVLTF
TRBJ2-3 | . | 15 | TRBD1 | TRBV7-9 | TGTGCCAGCAGCTCTGACAGGGGTAGCACAGATACGCAGTATTTT | CASSSDRGSTDTQYF
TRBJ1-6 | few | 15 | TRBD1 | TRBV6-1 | TGTGCCAGCAGCCGAACAGGGGGCTGGGGTTCACCCCTCCACTTT | CASSRTGGWGSPLHF
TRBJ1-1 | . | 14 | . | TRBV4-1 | TGCGCCAGCAGCCCGTCGGCAGTTAACACTGAAGCTTTCTTT | CASSPSAVNTEAFF
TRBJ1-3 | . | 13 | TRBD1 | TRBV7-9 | TGTGCCAGCAGACCGGGACAGGGAAACACCATATATTTT | CASRPGQGNTIYF
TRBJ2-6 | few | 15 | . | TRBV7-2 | TGTGCCAGCAGCTTAAGTTACTCTGGGGCCAACGTCCTGACTTTC | CASSLSYSGANVLTF
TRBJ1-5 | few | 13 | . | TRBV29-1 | TGCAGCGCCCAGCGCGGGGAGAATCAGCCCCAGCATTTT | CSAQRGENQPQHF
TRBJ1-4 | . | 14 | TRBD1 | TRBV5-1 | TGCGCCAGCAGCCCGACAGGGGGAGGTGAAAAACTGTTTTTT | CASSPTGGGEKLFF
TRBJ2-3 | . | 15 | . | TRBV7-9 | TGTGCCAGCAGCCCCCGAGGATATAGCACAGATACGCAGTATTTT | CASSPRGYSTDTQYF
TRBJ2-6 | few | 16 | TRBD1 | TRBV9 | TGTGCCAGCAGCGCGACAGGGGGCGGTGGGGCCAACGTCCTGACTTTC | CASSATGGGGANVLTF
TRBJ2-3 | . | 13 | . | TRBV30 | TGTGCCTGGGGTAAAGGGGGGACAGATACGCAGTATTTT | CAWGKGGTDTQYF
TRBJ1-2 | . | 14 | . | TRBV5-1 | TGCGCCAGCAGCTTCGGCAGCAGCGACTATGGCTACACCTTC | CASSFGSSDYGYTF
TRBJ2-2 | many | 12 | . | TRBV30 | TGTGCCTGGAGTCCCTACACCGGGGAGCTGTTTTTT | CAWSPYTGELFF
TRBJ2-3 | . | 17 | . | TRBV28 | TGTGCCAGCAGTTCCGCGAGCCCCCGGCAAGTCACAGATACGCAGTATTTT | CASSSASPRQVTDTQYF
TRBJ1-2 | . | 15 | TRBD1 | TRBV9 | TGTGCCAGCAGCGCCTCGGACAGGGAAGGTTATGGCTACACCTTC | CASSASDREGYGYTF
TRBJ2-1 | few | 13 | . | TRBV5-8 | TGTGCCAGCAGCTTGGGGCAAGACAATGAGCAGTTCTTC | CASSLGQDNEQFF